This T cell receptor beta chain was recorded in a study of blood T cell repertoires in COVID-19. The germline CDR1 and CDR2 sequences are MNHEY and SVGAGI. The CDR3 spans 15 residues. V gave up 6 bases and J gave up 7 bases; unmatched junction bases: 6. Using immunoSEQ multiplex PCR, the repertoire was profiled, and TCRdb retains in-frame clones only, with some absent. The repertoire consists of about 160,000 clones, with 80% to 90% occurring once and the leading ten covering around 4%. The sample comprised peripheral blood. This sequence originates from a woman aged 60-75 years who had recovered from COVID-19. V is TRBV6-5 and J is TRBJ1-6, with TRBD1 matching 10 bases. As DNA, the CDR3 is TGTGCCAGCAGCCGACGGACAGGGGGGAATTCACCCCTCCACTTT. It yields the protein CASSRRTGGNSPLHF.